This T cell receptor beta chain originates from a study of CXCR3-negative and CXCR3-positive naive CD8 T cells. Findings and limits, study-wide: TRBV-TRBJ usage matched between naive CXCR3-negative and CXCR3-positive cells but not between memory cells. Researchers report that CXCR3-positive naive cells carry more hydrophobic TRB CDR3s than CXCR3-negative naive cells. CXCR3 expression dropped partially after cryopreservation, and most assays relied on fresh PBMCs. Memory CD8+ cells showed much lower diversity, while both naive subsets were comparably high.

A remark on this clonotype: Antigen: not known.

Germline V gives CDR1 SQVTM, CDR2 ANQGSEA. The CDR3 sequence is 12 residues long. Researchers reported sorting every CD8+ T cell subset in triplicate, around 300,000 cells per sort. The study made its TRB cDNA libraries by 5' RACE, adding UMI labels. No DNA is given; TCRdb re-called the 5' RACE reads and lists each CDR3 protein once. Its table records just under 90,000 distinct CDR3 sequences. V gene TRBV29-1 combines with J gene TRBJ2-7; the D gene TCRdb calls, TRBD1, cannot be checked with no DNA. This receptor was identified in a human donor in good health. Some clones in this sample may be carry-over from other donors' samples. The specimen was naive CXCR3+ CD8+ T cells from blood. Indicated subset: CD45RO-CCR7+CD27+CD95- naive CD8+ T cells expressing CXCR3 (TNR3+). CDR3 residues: CSVLTGRDEQYF.